This T cell receptor beta chain was identified during a study of Graves' ophthalmopathy and Graves' hyperthyroidism. Study-level findings and limits: Most expanded clonotypes from thyroid (those above 0.001 frequency) were also found in blood.

As to this clonotype: Its antigen remains unidentified.

The CDR3 loop spans 15 amino acids. CDR1 and CDR2 (germline): SGHVS, FNYEAQ. V was shortened by 1 base and J by 8 bases, with 17 bases between the two germline ends. The sequenced template was RNA, covering the TCR beta CDR3 region. HTBI primers were employed in first-round RT-PCR, then a second-round multiplex PCR followed. A single record per CDR3 protein comes from TCRdb applying MiXCR to the multiplex PCR reads. The sample carries about 620,000 distinct CDR3 sequences, approximately 22% recorded once. The sequenced material came from peripheral blood. The receptor was isolated from a woman under 30 with stable Graves' hyperthyroidism. Some clones in this sample may be carry-over from other donors' samples. The V call is TRBV7-6, the J call TRBJ1-1; D is perhaps TRBD1 (5 bases). CDR3: CASSLVSDWGSEAFF. The CDR3 DNA follows: TGTGCCAGCAGCTTAGTCTCGGACTGGGGCAGCGAAGCTTTCTTT.